This TCR beta chain stems from a study of identical twins. Broader study findings: Invariant MAIT and iNKT cells could partly confound zero-insertion analyses.

Points on this clonotype: Its antigen remains unknown.

Germline loops: CDR1 LGHDT, CDR2 YNNKEL (reference sequence). The CDR3 is 18 residues long. Trimming removed 0 bases at V and 0 bases at J, with 15 bases between. TCRdb re-called the 5' RACE reads through MiXCR, storing one row per CDR3 protein. Altogether 600,000 to 700,000 distinct CDR3 sequences are present, approximately 22% being singletons, with the ten largest covering approximately 4.5%. The data also belong to a second study, concerning T cells expressing NK-cell markers. Per that study: Repertoire data for TCR beta were derived from sorted T cells (CD3+CD56+NKG2C+, CD3+CD56+NKG2C- and CD3+CD56-NKG2C+). The CD3+CD56-NKG2C+ fraction of several donors was likewise dominated by these clonotypes.

The chain couples TRBV3-1 to TRBJ1-3; no clear D. The sequenced sample consisted of PBMCs. This TCR derives from a woman aged 18-35 years in good health. CDR3 DNA: TGTGCCAGCAGCCAAGATTATCGGTGGTGGAACTCTGGAAACACCATATATTTT. This translates into CASSQDYRWWNSGNTIYF.